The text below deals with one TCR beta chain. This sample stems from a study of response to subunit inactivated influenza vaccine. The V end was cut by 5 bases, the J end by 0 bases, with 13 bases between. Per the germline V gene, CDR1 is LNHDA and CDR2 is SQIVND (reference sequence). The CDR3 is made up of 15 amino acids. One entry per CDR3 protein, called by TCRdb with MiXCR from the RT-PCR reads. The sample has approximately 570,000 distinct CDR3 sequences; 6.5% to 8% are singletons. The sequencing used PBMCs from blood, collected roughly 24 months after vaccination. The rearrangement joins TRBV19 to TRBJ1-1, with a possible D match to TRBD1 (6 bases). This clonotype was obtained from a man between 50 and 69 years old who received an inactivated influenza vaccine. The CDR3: CASSVTQGMNTEAFF. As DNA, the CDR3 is TGTGCCAGTAGTGTGACCCAGGGGATGAACACTGAAGCTTTCTTT.